The next 2 T cell receptor beta chains were all read from a single sample in a study of blood T cells in healthy people across ages (dated by TCRdb to between 2015 and 2017). Libraries were prepared through 5' RACE. Instrument used: Illumina HiSeq 2500. A second PCR of about 6 to 11 cycles was run with a J-beta primer mix and a sample-barcoded 5' primer. In-frame beta chains were kept once TCRdb had trimmed the public reads at Q25 with fastp and called clones with MiXCR. Each CDR3 protein appears once, grouped with its most common genes and DNA. This sample gives some 1.4 million distinct CDR3 sequences in total; about 40% of them show up just once. The top ten hold around 8% of the sample. Sequenced material: blood. The origin of the receptors is a woman between 18 and 29 years old in good health.

This clonotype was seen a few times. CDR3 protein: CASSTGLAASYNEQFF. CDR3 bases: TGTGCCAGCAGCACCGGACTAGCGGCCTCCTACAATGAGCAGTTCTTC. This chain joins TRBV27 and TRBJ2-1; 10 bases are a match to TRBD2. The V segment lost 6 bases and the J segment 0 bases; nucleotides outside the gene matches: 5. The germline V gene encodes CDR1 MNHEY and CDR2 SMNVEV (reference sequence). This CDR3 comprises 16 residues.

This clonotype was recorded a few times. V is TRBV27 and J is TRBJ2-4; D ambiguous. Trimming shortened V by 5 bases and J by 0 bases, and 14 bases separated the two germline ends. There are 16 residues in the CDR3. CDR1 MNHEY and CDR2 SMNVEV come from the germline V gene (reference sequence). CDR3 region: CASSRDGSLAKNIQYF. DNA of the CDR3: TGTGCCAGCAGTCGTGACGGAAGCCTAGCCAAAAACATTCAGTACTTC.